The 9 T cell receptor beta chains given below trace back to one sample, sequenced in a study of T cell clonality in common variable immunodeficiency. Study findings and constraints: Common variable immunodeficiency TCR beta sequences reportedly had fewer deletions and N-nucleotide insertions.

These receptors are not linked to any known antigen. Measured with immunoSEQ multiplex PCR; TCRdb has only the in-frame clones, and not every one. Its table lists some 15,000 clones. The sample comprised peripheral blood mononuclear cells. The origin of the receptors is a human donor with common variable immunodeficiency.

As concerns this clone: Read coverage stops 3 residues before the CDR3 terminus; the germline J gene supplies the remainder. This rearrangement joins TRBV19 to TRBJ1-5; D remains unclear. The V end lost 6 bases, the J end lost 4 bases, and 19 bases lay between the germline ends. Germline V gene data show CDR1 as LNHDA and CDR2 as SQIVND (reference sequence). This CDR3 contains 16 residues. The covered CDR3 bases are TGTGCCAGTAGCCCCCCGCGCGGCTGGAATAATCAGCCC. Translated, it gives CASSPPRGWNNQP. The CDR3 reads in full as CASSPPRGWNNQPQHF.

Comment on this clone: The read ends 3 residues shy of where the CDR3 ends; the end is completed using the germline J gene. The V and J genes are TRBV2 and TRBJ2-1; 9 nucleotides agree with TRBD2. The CDR3 totals 16 residues. Trimming at V came to 5 bases and at J to 4 bases, leaving 9 bases not matched to a gene. Germline V gives CDR1 SNHLY, CDR2 FYNNEI. The CDR3 loop reads CASSSGLAPYYNEQFF. CDR3 DNA (partial): TGTGCCAGCAGTTCCGGACTAGCGCCCTATTACAATGAG.

A note on this clone: Sequencing ends 3 residues short of the CDR3 end; the germline J gene provides the rest. The chain joins TRBV5-5 to TRBJ1-1; D uncertain. Per the germline V gene, CDR1 is SGHKS and CDR2 is YYEKEE (reference sequence). Trimming took 1 base from V and 4 from J, leaving 5 bases between them. The CDR3 has 12 residues. The chain's CDR3 is CASSLSGTEAFF. The CDR3 DNA, read in part, is TGTGCCAGCAGCTTGTCGGGCACTGAA.

Points on this clone: The read gets to within 3 residues of the CDR3 end, and the germline J gene fills in the rest. The rearrangement joins TRBV7-2 to TRBJ2-7; a weak D match, TRBD1 (5 bases). The CDR3 runs 13 residues. Trimming pared 1 base from V and 6 bases from J, leaving 10 bases between. Germline V gene data show CDR1 as SGHTA and CDR2 as FQGNSA. The CDR3 is CASSLDWQGEQYF. The sequenced part of the CDR3 DNA is TGTGCCAGCAGCTTAGACTGGCAGGGCGAG.

Note on this clone: The read terminates 3 residues ahead of where the CDR3 ends, so the germline J gene completes it. The chain couples TRBV18 to TRBJ2-3, with 7 positions matching TRBD1. This CDR3 contains 16 residues. Germline assignment: CDR1 KGHSH and CDR2 LQKENI. V was pared by 4 bases and J by 3 bases, with 10 bases of the junction left unmatched. The CDR3 bases that were read are TGTGCCAGCTCACAGAGACAGGGACGAGGGACAGATACG. Protein: CASSQRQGRGTDT. The entire CDR3 protein reads CASSQRQGRGTDTQYF.

Of note for this clone: The DNA ends 3 residues before the CDR3 does, and the rest of the CDR3 is filled in from the germline J gene. The V and J genes are TRBV5-1 and TRBJ2-7, with TRBD1 identical over 10 bases. Germline CDR1 is SGHRS and CDR2 is YFSETQ. The CDR3 runs 15 residues. Trimming removed 4 bases from V and 4 bases from J; junction bases left unmatched: 8. The CDR3 here is CASSPRTGGPYEQYF. CDR3 DNA, as far as it was read: TGCGCCAGCAGCCCCCGGACAGGGGGACCGTACGAG.

Comments on this clone: Sequencing ends 3 residues short of the CDR3 end; the germline J gene provides the rest. V gene TRBV7-7 combines with J gene TRBJ2-5, with 7 bases matching TRBD2. The CDR3 contains 17 residues. Germline lookup yields CDR1 SSHAT and CDR2 FNYEAQ (reference sequence). With V trimmed by 2 bases and J by 1 base, 10 bases remained unmatched. The CDR3 DNA, read in part, is TGTGCCAGCAGCTTATCCATCCCGGCTAGCGGCCAAGAGACC. Its protein is CASSLSIPASGQET. The full CDR3 protein reads CASSLSIPASGQETQYF.

Concerning this clone itself: The DNA ends 3 residues before the CDR3 does, and the rest of the CDR3 is filled in from the germline J gene. The chain uses TRBV29-1 and TRBJ1-2; D perhaps matches TRBD1 (5 bases). V was pared by 6 bases and J by 0 bases, with 8 bases between. This CDR3 is 12 amino acids long. Germline lookup yields CDR1 SQVTM and CDR2 ANQGSEA. CDR3 region: CSVQETNYGYTF. The part of the CDR3 DNA that was read is TGCAGCGTACAGGAAACTAACTATGGC.

This clone is identified as medium-sized from frequency. The observed sequence ends 3 residues before the CDR3 terminus, with the missing tail filled in from the germline J gene. The genes are TRBV20-1 and TRBJ2-5; 10 bases line up with TRBD1. This CDR3 contains 16 residues. The ends lost 6 bases at V and 4 bases at J; junction bases unmatched: 14. CDR1 DFQATT and CDR2 SNEGSKA come from the germline V gene (reference sequence). The sequenced part of the CDR3 DNA is TGCAGTGCCATATCCGGGACAGGGGAGAGTGTAGAGACC. Its protein product is CSAISGTGESVET. The entire CDR3 reads CSAISGTGESVETQYF.